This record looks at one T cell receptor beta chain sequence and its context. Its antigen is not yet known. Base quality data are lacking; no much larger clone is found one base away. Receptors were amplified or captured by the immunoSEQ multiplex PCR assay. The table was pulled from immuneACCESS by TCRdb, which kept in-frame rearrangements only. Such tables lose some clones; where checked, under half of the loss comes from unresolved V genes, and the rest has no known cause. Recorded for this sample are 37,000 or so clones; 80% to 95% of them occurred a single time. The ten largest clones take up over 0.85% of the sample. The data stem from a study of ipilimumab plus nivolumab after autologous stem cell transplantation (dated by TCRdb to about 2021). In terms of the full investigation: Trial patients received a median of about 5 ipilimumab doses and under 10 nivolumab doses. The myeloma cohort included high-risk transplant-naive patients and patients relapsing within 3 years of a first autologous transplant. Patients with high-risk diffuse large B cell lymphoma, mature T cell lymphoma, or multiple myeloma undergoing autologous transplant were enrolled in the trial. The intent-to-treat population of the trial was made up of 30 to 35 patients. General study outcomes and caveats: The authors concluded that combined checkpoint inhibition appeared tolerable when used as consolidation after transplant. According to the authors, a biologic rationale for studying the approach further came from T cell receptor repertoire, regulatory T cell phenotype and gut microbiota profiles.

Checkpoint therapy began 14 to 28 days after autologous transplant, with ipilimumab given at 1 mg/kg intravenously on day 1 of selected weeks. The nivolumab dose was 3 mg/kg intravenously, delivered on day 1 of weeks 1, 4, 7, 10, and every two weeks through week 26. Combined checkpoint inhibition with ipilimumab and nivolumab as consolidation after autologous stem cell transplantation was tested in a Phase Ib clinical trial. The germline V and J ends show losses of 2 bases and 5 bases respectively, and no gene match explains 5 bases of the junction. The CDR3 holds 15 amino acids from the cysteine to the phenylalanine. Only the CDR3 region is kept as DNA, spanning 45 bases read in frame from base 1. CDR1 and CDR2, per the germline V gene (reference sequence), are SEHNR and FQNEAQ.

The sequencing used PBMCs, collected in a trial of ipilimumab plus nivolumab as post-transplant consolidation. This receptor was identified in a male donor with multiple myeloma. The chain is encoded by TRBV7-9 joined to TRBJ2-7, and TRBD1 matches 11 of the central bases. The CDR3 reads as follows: CASSLLGTGGNEQYF. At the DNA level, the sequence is TGTGCCAGCAGCTTATTAGGGACAGGGGGGAACGAGCAGTACTTC.